This T cell receptor (beta chain) was sequenced during a study of regulatory and conventional T cells in RAG deficiency (dated by TCRdb to about 2017). Regarding the study in general: The study used high-throughput TCR beta sequencing to compare repertoire diversity and composition of Treg, conventional CD4+ and CD8+ T cells between RAG-deficient patients and healthy controls.

On this clone itself: Its antigen has not been determined. The record has no base qualities; no much larger clone is one base away.

The receptor library was made with the immunoSEQ multiplex PCR assay. Rearranged TCR beta chain products were amplified from the genomic DNA of sorted T-cell subsets and were then sequenced. In the original analysis: Repertoire diversity of productive TCR beta rearrangements was quantified using Shannon entropy and Simpson indices. Clonal expansion was assessed using the summed frequency of the 100 most abundant productive TCR beta clonotypes among total reads. A self-reactivity index based on amino acid usage at CDR3beta positions 6 and 7 was applied to the TRB repertoires. Two-way ANOVA was used for repertoire analyses, and Student t or Mann-Whitney tests were used for flow cytometric analyses. Imported from immuneACCESS, the table was reduced by TCRdb to in-frame sequences with V and J called. These copies leave out some clones; in studies compared against another copy, an unresolved V gene accounts for under half, and the cause of the remainder is not known. Clonal size and the V and J genes are those of that table, whereas D and trimming came from the DNA. The sample table shows some 30,000 clones, and approximately 90% are seen once. Under 5.5% of the sample goes to the ten largest clones.

Eight healthy control donors served as the comparison group for repertoire analyses. CD8+ T cells lacking CD4 were purified from blood before genomic DNA extraction. The paper's findings and limits, for the study overall: All patient T-cell subsets had shorter CDR3 lengths; Omenn syndrome patients showed >85% Treg-Tconv repertoire overlap at nucleotide and amino acid level. For some subjects, some T-cell subset analyses were not performed. RAG-deficient patients showed markedly lower Shannon entropy and higher Simpson indices than control T-cell subpopulations. Compared with controls, Omenn syndrome and CID/AS patients had about 100-fold fewer unique TCR beta sequences in Treg cells, but only approximately 10-fold fewer in the other subsets. In Omenn syndrome patients, sorted CD25-high CD127-low cells may represent peripherally activated cells rather than bona fide Treg cells.

V and J are trimmed by 2 bases and 6 bases, and the gene matches miss 6 bases of the junction. For CDR1 and CDR2, the germline V gene (reference sequence) lists PRHDT and FYEKMQ. The CDR3 spans 14 residues, from the cysteine through the phenylalanine. The kept DNA is CDR3 alone, 42 bases in frame from the first base. This same sample was also taken into another study, of regulatory T cells. From the second report: For the multiplex PCR, 52 forward TRBV primers and 13 reverse TRBJ primers were used, and amplification bias was corrected with both assay-based and computational methods. In patients, repertoires had restricted unique TRB V-J pairs and skewed V and J gene usage, with regulatory T cells showing the most marked changes. The study compared T-cell receptor beta repertoires of sorted regulatory, conventional CD4+ and CD8+ T cells in CD3G-deficient patients with those in healthy controls. Ficoll density separation was used to isolate peripheral blood mononuclear cells. CD3+ CD8+ CD4- T cells were isolated on a FACSAria cell sorter. Rearranged TRB loci were amplified from genomic DNA by multiplex PCR within the immunoSEQ assay. TRB amplicons were sequenced using an Illumina HiSeq platform. Raw sequences were error-filtered and aligned to reference gene sequences by custom algorithms, then analyzed with the immunoSEQ online tools. Frequencies of productive and nonproductive TRB rearrangements were assessed among unique sequences as well as among total sequences. Prism software was used to run t tests, Mann-Whitney tests or two-way ANOVA for comparisons between groups.

The sample comprised CD8+ T cells sorted from blood. The origin of this receptor is a human donor in good health. The V and J segments used are TRBV13 and TRBJ1-1, with 7 bases in between that match TRBD1. The DNA reads as follows: TGTGCCAGCAGCTTACTCACAGGGGAGGCTGAAGCTTTCTTT. This encodes CASSLLTGEAEAFF.